Below are 6 T cell receptor beta chains sequenced from a single sample in a study of Graves' ophthalmopathy and Graves' hyperthyroidism. Scientists amplified the TCR beta CDR3 regions from RNA transcripts. An opening RT-PCR round employed HTBI primers and preceded a second-round multiplex PCR. TCRdb reprocessed the multiplex PCR reads via MiXCR and lists one record per CDR3 protein. The table has over 450,000 distinct CDR3 sequences, around 15% seen once; the top ten hold 8% to 10%. Sequencing used blood. The receptors were gathered from a woman aged 25 to 45 with Graves' ophthalmopathy.

This clonotype turned up a few times. The V gene is TRBV12-3 or TRBV12-4, the J gene TRBJ1-1, with 7 bases aligning to TRBD1. The CDR3 sequence is 13 residues long. V was pared by 6 bases and J by 10 bases, with 11 bases of the junction left unmatched. CDR3 sequence (DNA): TGTGCCAGCAGCCTGACAGGGTCCGGTGGAGCTTTCTTT. Translating it yields CASSLTGSGGAFF.

The table lists this clonotype with many counts. This chain links TRBV30 with TRBJ1-2; 7 bases are a match to TRBD1. This CDR3 region has 12 residues. V dropped 1 base and J dropped 5; count of bases not matched to a gene: 1. Germline V lookup: CDR1 GTSNPN, CDR2 SVGIG (reference sequence). CDR3 amino acids: CAWSEQGYGYTF. CDR3 coding DNA: TGTGCCTGGAGTGAACAGGGGTATGGCTACACCTTC.

This clonotype has at least ten counts. The chain carries TRBV28 and TRBJ2-4; 12 bases line up with TRBD2. The CDR3 runs 13 residues. The junction had 4 bases not matched to a gene; V was cut back by 6 bases and J by 10 bases. Looked up from germline, CDR1 is MDHEN and CDR2 is SYDVKM. The CDR3 bases are TGTGCCAGCAGGGGCGGGACTAGCGGGATTCAGTACTTC. Translating gives CASRGGTSGIQYF.

This clonotype has a handful of counts. The chain uses TRBV30 and TRBJ1-1; D may be TRBD1 (6 bases). The length of the CDR3 is 17 residues. CDR1 GTSNPN and CDR2 SVGIG come from the germline V gene (reference sequence). Trimming shortened V by 0 bases and J by 1 base, and 18 bases separated the two germline ends. The CDR3 DNA reads TGTGCCTGGAGTGTCCCTCGTTCTTGGACAGAGAACACTGAAGCTTTCTTT. It translates to CAWSVPRSWTENTEAFF.

This clonotype was recorded many times. The chain recombines TRBV12-3 or TRBV12-4 with TRBJ1-1; no firm D call. There are 13 residues in the CDR3. V lost 5 bases and J lost 1, with 8 bases in between. CDR3 nucleotide sequence: TGTGCCAGCAGTAACTACCAGAACACTGAAGCTTTCTTT. Protein product: CASSNYQNTEAFF.

This clonotype was seen only a few times. The V and J genes are TRBV5-6 and TRBJ2-7; the D call may be TRBD1 or TRBD2 (5 bases each). The CDR3 has 15 amino acids. The V and J ends lost 4 bases and 3 bases respectively, with 17 bases between them. Per germline, CDR1 SGHDT and CDR2 YYEEEE. This CDR3 reads CASSTGGALYYEQYF. DNA for the CDR3: TGTGCCAGCAGCACTGGGGGAGCGCTTTACTACGAGCAGTACTTC.